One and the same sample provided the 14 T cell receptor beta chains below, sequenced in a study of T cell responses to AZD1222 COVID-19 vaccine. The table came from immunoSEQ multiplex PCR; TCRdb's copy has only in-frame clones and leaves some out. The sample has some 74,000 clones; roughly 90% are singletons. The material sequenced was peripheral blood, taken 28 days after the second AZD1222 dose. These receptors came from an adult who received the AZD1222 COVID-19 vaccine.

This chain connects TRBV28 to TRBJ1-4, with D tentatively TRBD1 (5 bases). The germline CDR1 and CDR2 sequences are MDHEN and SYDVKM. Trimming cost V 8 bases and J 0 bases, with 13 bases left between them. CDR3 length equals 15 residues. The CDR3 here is CASSTAGTTNEKLFF. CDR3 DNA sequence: TGTGCCAGCTCCACCGCAGGGACAACTAATGAAAAACTGTTTTTT.

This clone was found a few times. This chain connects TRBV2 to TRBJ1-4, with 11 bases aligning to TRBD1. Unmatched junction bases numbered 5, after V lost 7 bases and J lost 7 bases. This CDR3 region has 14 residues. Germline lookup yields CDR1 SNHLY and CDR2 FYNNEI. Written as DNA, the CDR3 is TGTGCCAGCATTCTCGGGACAGGGGGTGAAAAACTGTTTTTT. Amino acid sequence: CASILGTGGEKLFF.

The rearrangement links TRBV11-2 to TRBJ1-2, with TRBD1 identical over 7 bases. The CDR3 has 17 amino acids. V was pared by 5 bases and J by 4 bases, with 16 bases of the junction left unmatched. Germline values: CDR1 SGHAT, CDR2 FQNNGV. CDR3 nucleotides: TGTGCCAGCAGCGAGACACGGACAGGATCTCTGGCCTATGGCTACACCTTC. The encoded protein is CASSETRTGSLAYGYTF.

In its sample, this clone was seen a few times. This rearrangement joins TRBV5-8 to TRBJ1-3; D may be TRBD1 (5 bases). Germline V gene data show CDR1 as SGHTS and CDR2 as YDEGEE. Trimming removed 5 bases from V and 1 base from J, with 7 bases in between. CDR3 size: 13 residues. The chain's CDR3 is CASSEGSGNTIYF. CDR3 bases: TGTGCCAGCAGTGAGGGGTCTGGAAACACCATATATTTT.

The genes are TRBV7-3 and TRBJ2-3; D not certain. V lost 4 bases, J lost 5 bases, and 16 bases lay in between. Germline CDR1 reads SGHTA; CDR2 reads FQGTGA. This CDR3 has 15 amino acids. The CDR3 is CASSSSGDRGDTQYF. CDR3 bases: TGTGCCAGCAGCTCTAGTGGGGATCGTGGAGATACGCAGTATTTT.

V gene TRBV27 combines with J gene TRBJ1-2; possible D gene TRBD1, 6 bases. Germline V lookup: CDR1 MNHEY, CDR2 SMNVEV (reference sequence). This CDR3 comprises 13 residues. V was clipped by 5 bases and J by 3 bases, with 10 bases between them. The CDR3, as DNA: TGTGCCAGCAGTCCCCGGACAGACTATGGCTACACCTTC. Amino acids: CASSPRTDYGYTF.

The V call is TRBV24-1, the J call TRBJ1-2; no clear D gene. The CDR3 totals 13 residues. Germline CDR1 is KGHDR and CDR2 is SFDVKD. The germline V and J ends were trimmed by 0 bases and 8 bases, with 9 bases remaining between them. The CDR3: CATSDLSPTGYTF. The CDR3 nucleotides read TGTGCCACCAGTGATTTGTCCCCGACAGGCTACACCTTC.

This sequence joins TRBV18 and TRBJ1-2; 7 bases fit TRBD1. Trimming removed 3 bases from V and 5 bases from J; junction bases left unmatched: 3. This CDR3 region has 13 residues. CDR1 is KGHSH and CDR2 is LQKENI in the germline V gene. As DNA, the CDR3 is TGTGCCAGCTCACCTACAGGGGATTATGGCTACACCTTC. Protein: CASSPTGDYGYTF.

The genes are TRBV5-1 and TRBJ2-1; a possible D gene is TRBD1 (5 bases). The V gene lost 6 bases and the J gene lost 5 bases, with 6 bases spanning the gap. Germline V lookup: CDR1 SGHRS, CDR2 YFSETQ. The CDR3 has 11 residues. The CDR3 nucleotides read TGCGCCAGCACACAGGACAATGAGCAGTTCTTC. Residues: CASTQDNEQFF. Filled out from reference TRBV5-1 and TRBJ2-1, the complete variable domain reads KAGVTQTPRYLIKTRGQQVTLSCSPISGHRSVSWYQQTPGQGLQFLFEYFSETQRNKGNFPGRFSGRQFSNSRSEMNVSTLELGDSALYLCASTQDNEQFFGPGTRLTVL.

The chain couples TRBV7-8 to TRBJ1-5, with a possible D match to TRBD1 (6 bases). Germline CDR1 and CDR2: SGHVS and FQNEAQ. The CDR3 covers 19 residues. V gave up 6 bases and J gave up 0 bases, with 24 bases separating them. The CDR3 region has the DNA TGTGCCAGCAGGCGCGGGACATTAAGTACAGTGAATAGCAATCAGCCCCAGCATTTT. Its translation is CASRRGTLSTVNSNQPQHF. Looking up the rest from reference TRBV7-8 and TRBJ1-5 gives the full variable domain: GAGVSQSPRYKVAKRGQDVALRCDPISGHVSLFWYQQALGQGPEFLTYFQNEAQLDKSGLPSDRFFAERPEGSVSTLKIQRTQQEDSAVYLCASRRGTLSTVNSNQPQHFGDGTRLSIL.

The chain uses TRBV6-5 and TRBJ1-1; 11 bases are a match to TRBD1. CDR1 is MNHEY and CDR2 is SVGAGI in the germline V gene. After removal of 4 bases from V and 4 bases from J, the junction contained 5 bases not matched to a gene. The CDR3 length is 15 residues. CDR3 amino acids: CASSWDRGALTEAFF. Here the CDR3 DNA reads TGTGCCAGCAGTTGGGACAGGGGGGCCCTCACTGAAGCTTTCTTT.

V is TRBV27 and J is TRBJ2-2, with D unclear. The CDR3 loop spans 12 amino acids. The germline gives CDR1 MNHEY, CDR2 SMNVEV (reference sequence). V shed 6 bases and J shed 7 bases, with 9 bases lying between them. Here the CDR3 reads CASSFSLGELFF. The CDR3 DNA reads TGTGCCAGCAGCTTTTCTCTCGGGGAGCTGTTTTTT.

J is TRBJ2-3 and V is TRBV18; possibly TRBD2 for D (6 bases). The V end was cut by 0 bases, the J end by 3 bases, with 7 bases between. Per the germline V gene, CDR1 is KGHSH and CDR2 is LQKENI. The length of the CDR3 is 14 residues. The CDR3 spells CASSPPEGTDTQYF. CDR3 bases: TGTGCCAGCTCACCACCGGAGGGTACAGATACGCAGTATTTT.

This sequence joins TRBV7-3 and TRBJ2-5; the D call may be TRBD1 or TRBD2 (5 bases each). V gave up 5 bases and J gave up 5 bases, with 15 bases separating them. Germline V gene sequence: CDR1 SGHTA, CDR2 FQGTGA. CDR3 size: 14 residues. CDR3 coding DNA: TGTGCCAGCAGCCCCTTTGGGGGTGAGGAGACCCAGTACTTC. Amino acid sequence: CASSPFGGEETQYF.